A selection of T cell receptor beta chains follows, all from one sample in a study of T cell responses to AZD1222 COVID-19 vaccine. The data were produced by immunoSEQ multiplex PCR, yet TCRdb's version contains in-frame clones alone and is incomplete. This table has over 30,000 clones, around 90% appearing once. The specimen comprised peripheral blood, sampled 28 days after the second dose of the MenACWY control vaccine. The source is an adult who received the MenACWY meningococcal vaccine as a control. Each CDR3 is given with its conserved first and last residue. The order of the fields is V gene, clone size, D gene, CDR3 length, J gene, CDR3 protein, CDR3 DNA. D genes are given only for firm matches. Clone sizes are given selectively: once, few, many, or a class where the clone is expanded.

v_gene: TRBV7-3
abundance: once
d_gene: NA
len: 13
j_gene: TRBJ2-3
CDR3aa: CASSLYFTDTQYF
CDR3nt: TGTGCCAGCAGCTTATACTTCACAGATACGCAGTATTTT

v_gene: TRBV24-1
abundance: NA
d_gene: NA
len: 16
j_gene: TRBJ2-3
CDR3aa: CATSDLGADGENTQYF
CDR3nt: TGTGCCACCAGTGATTTAGGAGCGGATGGGGAGAATACGCAGTATTTT

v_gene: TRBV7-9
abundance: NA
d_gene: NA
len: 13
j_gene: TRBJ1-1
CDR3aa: CASSFEQNTEAFF
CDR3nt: TGTGCCAGCAGCTTTGAACAGAACACTGAAGCTTTCTTT

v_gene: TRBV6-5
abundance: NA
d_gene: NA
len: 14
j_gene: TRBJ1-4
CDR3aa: CASSYGPGYEKLFF
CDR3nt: TGTGCCAGCAGTTACGGCCCAGGGTATGAAAAACTGTTTTTT

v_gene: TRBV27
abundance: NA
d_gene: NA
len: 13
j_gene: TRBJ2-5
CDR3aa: CASSLGGEETQYF
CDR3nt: TGTGCCAGCAGTTTAGGCGGGGAAGAGACCCAGTACTTC

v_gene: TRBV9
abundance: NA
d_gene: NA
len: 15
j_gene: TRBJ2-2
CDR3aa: CASSVEASNTGELFF
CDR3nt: TGTGCCAGCAGCGTAGAAGCTAGTAACACCGGGGAGCTGTTTTTT

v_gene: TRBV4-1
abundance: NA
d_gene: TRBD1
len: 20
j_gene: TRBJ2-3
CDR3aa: CASSLAGGPQVSEAADTQYF
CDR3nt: TGCGCCAGCAGCCTTGCAGGGGGCCCTCAAGTTTCAGAGGCAGCAGATACGCAGTATTTT

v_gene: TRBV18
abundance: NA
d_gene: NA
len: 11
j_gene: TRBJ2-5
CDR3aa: CASSPRETQYF
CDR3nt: TGTGCCAGCTCCCCCCGAGAGACCCAGTACTTC

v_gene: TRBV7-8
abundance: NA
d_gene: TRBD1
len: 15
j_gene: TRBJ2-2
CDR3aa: CASSPYGQGAGELFF
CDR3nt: TGTGCCAGCAGCCCATACGGACAGGGGGCCGGGGAGCTGTTTTTT

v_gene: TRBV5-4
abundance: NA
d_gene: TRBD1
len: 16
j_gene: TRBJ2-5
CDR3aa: CASSLATGARQETQYF
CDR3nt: TGTGCCAGCAGCTTGGCCACAGGGGCGAGGCAAGAGACCCAGTACTTC